The 27 T cell receptor beta chains presented below share a single source sample, sequenced in a study of T cell repertoires in aging, cancer and after chemotherapy (dated by TCRdb to between 2017 and 2020). Data came from an Illumina MiSeq. Using a mixed TRB-A/B primer pool, multiplex touch-down PCR amplified rearranged TRB sequences covering the V, D and J segments. In-frame beta chains were kept once TCRdb had trimmed the public reads at Q25 with fastp and called clones with MiXCR. Every distinct CDR3 protein forms one entry, paired with its most common genes and DNA. This sample holds approximately 13,000 distinct CDR3 sequences; around 20% were observed only once. 4.5% to 6% of the sample is held by the ten biggest clonotypes. TCR beta rearrangements were amplified from genomic DNA extracted from peripheral blood rather than from sorted cells or RNA. Sequencing input: blood. Receptors were obtained from a human donor in good health.

A few counts support this clonotype. The junction differs from germline at one of its ends, possibly a read error. The chain employs TRBV7-2 and TRBJ2-7, with 14 bases fitting TRBD2. The CDR3 loop spans 17 amino acids. CDR1 SGHTA and CDR2 FQGNSA come from the germline V gene. The chain's CDR3 is CASSRGLAGGPFYEQYF. The CDR3 DNA reads TGCGCCAGCAGCCGAGGACTAGCGGGGGGACCATTCTACGAGCAGTACTTC.

This rearrangement joins TRBV19 to TRBJ2-7, with 12 positions matching TRBD2. The ends lost 4 bases at V and 2 bases at J; junction bases unmatched: 3. This CDR3 is 15 amino acids long. Germline CDR1 LNHDA, CDR2 SQIVND (reference sequence). The DNA of the CDR3 is TGTGCCAGTAGTAGAACTAGCGGGGGGCCCTACGAGCAGTACTTC. It encodes CASSRTSGGPYEQYF.

The chain recombines TRBV5-1 with TRBJ2-5; maybe TRBD1 (5 bases). The CDR3 is made up of 14 amino acids. V dropped 1 base and J dropped 0 bases, with 7 bases sitting between them. Per germline, CDR1 SGHRS and CDR2 YFSETQ. The CDR3 sequence is CASSLWGNQETQYF. CDR3 coding DNA: TGCGCCAGCAGCTTGTGGGGCAACCAAGAGACCCAGTACTTC.

V gene TRBV20-1 combines with J gene TRBJ2-3; 11 bases map to TRBD2. Trimming took 5 bases from V and 0 from J; bases not matched to a gene: 19. The germline CDR1 and CDR2 sequences are DFQATT and SNEGSKA (reference sequence). The CDR3 is made up of 20 amino acids. The CDR3 DNA follows: TGCAGTGCTGTCCCTCTCCTAACTAGCGGGGGACAGTCTAGCACAGATACGCAGTATTTT. It translates to CSAVPLLTSGGQSSTDTQYF.

By its share, this clonotype is medium-sized. The chain carries TRBV19 and TRBJ2-2; D is possibly TRBD2 (5 bases). The V gene lost 9 bases and the J gene lost 3 bases, with 14 bases spanning the gap. The germline CDR1 and CDR2 sequences are LNHDA and SQIVND (reference sequence). The CDR3 loop spans 14 amino acids. In DNA, the CDR3 is TGTGCCAGCAGAGCTGGAGGATACACCGGGGAGCTGTTTTTT. It codes for CASRAGGYTGELFF.

This clonotype is judged medium-sized. The rearrangement uses TRBV19 and TRBJ1-3; D perhaps matches TRBD1 (6 bases). Germline-derived CDR1 and CDR2 are LNHDA and SQIVND (reference sequence). The germline V and J ends were trimmed by 8 bases and 8 bases, with 13 bases remaining between them. This CDR3 contains 12 residues. The CDR3 DNA reads as TGTGCCAGTGGCACAGGGCGTGACACCATATATTTT. As protein: CASGTGRDTIYF.

The chain carries TRBV29-1 and TRBJ1-1; no reliable D call. The CDR3 is made up of 13 amino acids. V was shortened by 4 bases and J by 1 base, with 10 bases between the two germline ends. Germline V lookup: CDR1 SQVTM, CDR2 ANQGSEA. This chain's CDR3 is CSVVLLGNTEAFF. The CDR3 region has the DNA TGCAGCGTTGTCCTCCTTGGGAACACTGAAGCTTTCTTT.

The V gene is TRBV5-1, the J gene TRBJ1-6; 10 nucleotides align to TRBD1. There are 15 residues in the CDR3. Germline CDR1 and CDR2: SGHRS and YFSETQ. Trimming took 3 bases from V and 6 from J; bases not matched to a gene: 3. The CDR3 nucleotides read TGCGCCAGCAGCTGGGACAGGGGTAGTAATTCACCCCTCCACTTT. Its protein product is CASSWDRGSNSPLHF.

This clonotype ranks as medium-sized. The chain employs TRBV19 and TRBJ2-7; D assignment may be TRBD1 or TRBD2 (5 bases each). V was cut by 4 bases and J by 2 bases, with 24 bases left in between. The CDR3 contains 18 residues. Germline V CDR1 and CDR2: LNHDA, SQIVND (reference sequence). The CDR3 region is CASSTYPTGALHAYEQYF. The CDR3 DNA follows: TGTGCCAGTAGTACCTACCCAACCGGGGCCCTGCACGCCTACGAGCAGTACTTC.

Worth noting for this clonotype: Just one base apart from a much larger clone, this may be a read error. The rearrangement links TRBV27 to TRBJ2-1; 9 nucleotides align to TRBD1. This CDR3 is 14 amino acids long. CDR1 and CDR2 from the germline V gene are MNHEY and SMNVEV (reference sequence). As DNA, the CDR3 is TGTGCCGGCAGTTTATTGGGACAGGGCTATGAGCAGTTCTTC. Translating it yields CAGSLLGQGYEQFF.

This clonotype has ten or more counts. The V and J genes are TRBV7-9 and TRBJ2-1; TRBD2 is a possible D gene (8 bases). The CDR3 runs to 15 residues. Germline V lookup: CDR1 SEHNR, CDR2 FQNEAQ (reference sequence). Between the trimmed V and J ends, which lost 7 bases and 6 bases, there was a span of 19 bases. In nucleotides, the CDR3 is TGTGCCAGCACCCGCAGGGGGACTAGGCCCAATGAGCAGTTCTTC. It encodes CASTRRGTRPNEQFF.

By sample share, this clonotype is medium-sized. The genes are TRBV19 and TRBJ2-7, with D maybe TRBD1 (6 bases). The CDR3 is 14 amino acids. Germline V gives CDR1 LNHDA, CDR2 SQIVND (reference sequence). The V gene lost 3 bases and the J gene lost 3 bases, with 12 bases spanning the gap. CDR3 amino acids: CASSIKDSNYEQYF. The CDR3 nucleotides are TGTGCCAGTAGTATTAAGGACAGTAACTACGAGCAGTACTTC.

This chain uses TRBV19 with TRBJ1-5, with TRBD1 matching over 10 bases. The J call is uncertain, as TRBJ2-3 better fits the DNA end. The germline gives CDR1 LNHDA, CDR2 SQIVND (reference sequence). The CDR3 covers 17 residues. The CDR3 DNA reads as TGTGCCAGTAGCCAAGGCCTTGGGACAGGGGCCGATCAGCCCCAGTATTTT. This gives the protein CASSQGLGTGADQPQYF.

The DNA of the CDR3 is TGCAGTGCTAGAACCCTAGCGGGGGGGTACAATGAGCAGTTCTTC. It encodes CSARTLAGGYNEQFF. This chain uses TRBV20-1 with TRBJ2-1; 12 bases align to TRBD2. With V trimmed by 2 bases and J by 4 bases, 3 bases remained unmatched. The germline V gene has CDR1 DFQATT and CDR2 SNEGSKA (reference sequence). This CDR3 spans 15 amino acids.

This clonotype has only a few counts. This chain joins TRBV12-3 or TRBV12-4 and TRBJ1-1; D may be TRBD1 (6 bases). This CDR3 region has 17 residues. Trimming stripped 3 bases from V and 1 base from J, with 18 bases between. The CDR3 protein is CASSFRGQGYSNTEAFF. The CDR3 region has the DNA TGTGCCAGCAGTTTTAGGGGCCAGGGGTATTCGAACACTGAAGCTTTCTTT.

This clonotype is medium-sized by share. This rearrangement joins TRBV5-6 to TRBJ1-1, with TRBD1 as a possible D gene (6 bases). Germline CDR1 is SGHDT and CDR2 is YYEEEE. V gave up 3 bases and J gave up 2 bases, with 14 bases separating them. The CDR3 sequence is 15 residues long. The CDR3 DNA is TGTGCCAGCAGCTCGGGGGCGGGCCGCAACACTGAAGCTTTCTTT. Protein product: CASSSGAGRNTEAFF.

By share of the sample, this clonotype is medium-sized. V and J are TRBV6-5 and TRBJ1-1; 7 bases are a match to TRBD1. The germline CDR1 and CDR2 sequences are MNHEY and SVGAGI. This CDR3 comprises 16 residues. V gave up 0 bases and J gave up 1 base; unmatched junction bases: 5. CDR3 amino acids: CASSYSRGTANTEAFF. CDR3 nucleotide sequence: TGTGCCAGCAGTTACTCGAGAGGGACAGCGAACACTGAAGCTTTCTTT.

This clonotype has just one count. This chain joins TRBV20-1 and TRBJ2-7, with 8 bases identical to TRBD2. This CDR3 is 18 amino acids long. V dropped 5 bases and J dropped 3; count of bases not matched to a gene: 21. Per germline, CDR1 DFQATT and CDR2 SNEGSKA (reference sequence). CDR3 protein: CSAPPGGGGGDPLYEQYF. CDR3 DNA: TGCAGTGCTCCTCCGGGGGGGGGAGGAGGCGATCCACTCTACGAGCAGTACTTC.

This rearrangement joins TRBV5-1 to TRBJ1-1, with 7 bases aligning to TRBD1. This CDR3 is built from 14 residues. The J segment lost 1 base and the V segment lost 4 bases, leaving 4 bases of the junction unmatched. Germline loops: CDR1 SGHRS, CDR2 YFSETQ. The CDR3 DNA reads as TGCGCCAGCAGCCCGGACAGGCCGAACACTGAAGCTTTCTTT. This gives the protein CASSPDRPNTEAFF.

This clonotype has more than one count but fewer than ten. This sequence joins TRBV6-2 or TRBV6-3 and TRBJ2-2, with 7 bases lining up with TRBD2. The CDR3 consists of 16 residues. Germline-derived CDR1 and CDR2 are MNHEY and SVGEGT. V lost 6 bases, J lost 4 bases, and 11 bases stayed unmatched. The CDR3 DNA is TGTGCCAGCAGCCACTCCGGGGGGACCCCCACCGGGGAGCTGTTTTTT. Translating gives CASSHSGGTPTGELFF.

Comments on this clonotype: Sequence at one end of the junction differs from germline and may be a read error. The chain combines TRBV20-1 with TRBJ1-4; D remains unclear. The CDR3 has 15 amino acids. CDR1 DFQATT and CDR2 SNEGSKA come from the germline V gene (reference sequence). The CDR3 spells CSVRSRSSTNEKLFF. The CDR3 DNA reads as TGCAGTGTTAGATCACGATCTTCAACTAATGAAAAACTGTTTTTT.

This clonotype was detected many times. The chain couples TRBV7-2 to TRBJ2-3, with 9 bases aligning to TRBD1. Per the germline V gene, CDR1 is SGHTA and CDR2 is FQGNSA. J was trimmed by 5 bases and V by 1 base; bases with no gene match: 4. The CDR3 spans 15 residues. CDR3 DNA sequence: TGTGCCAGCAGCTTAGTACAGGGGGCGGAAGATACGCAGTATTTT. Translation: CASSLVQGAEDTQYF.

The CDR3 is CAWSHGGGAGGYTF. Written as DNA, the CDR3 is TGTGCCTGGAGTCATGGCGGGGGGGCGGGGGGCTACACCTTC. This chain connects TRBV30 to TRBJ1-2; tentatively, D is TRBD1 (6 bases). This CDR3 has 14 residues. From germline, CDR1 is GTSNPN and CDR2 SVGIG (reference sequence). V lost 2 bases, J lost 8 bases, and 18 bases lay in between.

The J gene is TRBJ2-7, the V gene TRBV20-1; perhaps TRBD1 as D (6 bases). The CDR3 spans 14 residues. CDR1 and CDR2 (germline): DFQATT, SNEGSKA (reference sequence). Trimming stripped 4 bases from V and 2 bases from J, with 15 bases between. CDR3 region: CSANRVATPYEQYF. The CDR3 nucleotides read TGCAGTGCTAACAGGGTTGCAACGCCCTACGAGCAGTACTTC.

The sample holds a few counts of this clonotype. The V and J genes are TRBV20-1 and TRBJ1-1; D perhaps matches TRBD1 (5 bases). CDR1 and CDR2 from the germline V gene are DFQATT and SNEGSKA (reference sequence). The CDR3 spans 15 residues. Trimming stripped 0 bases from V and 5 bases from J, with 16 bases between. CDR3 sequence: CSARDIMGGETEAFF. DNA for the CDR3: TGCAGTGCTAGAGATATCATGGGGGGAGAGACTGAAGCTTTCTTT.

This clonotype was seen ten or more times. This rearrangement joins TRBV6-2 or TRBV6-3 to TRBJ1-1, with no clear D. Trimming shortened V by 7 bases and J by 9 bases, and 6 bases separated the two germline ends. This CDR3 has 9 amino acids. The germline gives CDR1 MNHEY, CDR2 SVGEGT. In DNA, the CDR3 is TGTGCCAGCAAAAGGCAAGCTTTCTTT. This sequence encodes CASKRQAFF.

The chain combines TRBV28 with TRBJ2-2; D is perhaps TRBD1 (5 bases). Trimming pared 11 bases from V and 5 bases from J, leaving 21 bases between. The germline V gene encodes CDR1 MDHEN and CDR2 SYDVKM. The CDR3 runs 15 residues. The CDR3 DNA follows: TGTGCCGCCAGAACTGCAGGGCTTTTTACCGGGGAGCTGTTTTTT. Translated, it gives CAARTAGLFTGELFF.